The 10 T cell receptor beta chains below were found in one sample sequenced in a study of metastatic and nonmetastatic thyroid tumors. TCRdb reprocessed the PCR reads using MiXCR. The sample has approximately 20,000 clones; roughly 15% are singletons. Thyroid surgery took place with no prior treatment in any patient. The sequenced sample was blood. These receptors were taken from a male donor with papillary thyroid cancer or a benign thyroid nodule (not recorded which). Some clones in this sample may be carry-over from other donors' samples.

This clone has a count of ten or more. The gene calls are TRBV12-3 or TRBV12-4 and TRBJ2-1; possibly TRBD2 for D (6 bases). Trimming stripped 2 bases from V and 6 bases from J, with 17 bases between. This CDR3 is built from 16 residues. DNA of the CDR3: TGTGCCAGCAGTTTAATGCGGAGGGCAGACGGCAATGAGCAGTTCTTC. This translates into CASSLMRRADGNEQFF.

This clone was recorded at least ten times. The chain uses TRBV28 and TRBJ1-5, with unresolved D. The CDR3 is made up of 14 amino acids. Germline loops: CDR1 MDHEN, CDR2 SYDVKM. Trimming took 2 bases from V and 11 from J, leaving 16 bases between them. CDR3 nucleotides: TGTGCCAGCAGTTTAGACCCCGGGCGGTCATCCCAGCATTTT. Translation: CASSLDPGRSSQHF.

Many counts were recorded for this clone. V gene TRBV6-4 combines with J gene TRBJ2-6; D may be TRBD1 (5 bases). Germline V gives CDR1 MRHNA, CDR2 SNTAGT. Between the trimmed V and J ends, which lost 4 bases and 0 bases, there was a span of 7 bases. There are 15 residues in the CDR3. CDR3 nucleotides: TGTGCCAGCAGTGGGACAAACTCTGGGGCCAACGTCCTGACTTTC. Protein sequence: CASSGTNSGANVLTF.

The rearrangement uses TRBV5-1 and TRBJ2-2, with D maybe TRBD1 (5 bases). This CDR3 contains 14 residues. V lost 6 bases and J 5 bases, leaving 14 bases between the germline ends. CDR1 SGHRS and CDR2 YFSETQ come from the germline V gene. The CDR3 DNA sequence: TGCGCCAGCAAGGGGCTAGTGGTGACCGGGGAGCTGTTTTTT. It yields the protein CASKGLVVTGELFF.

Ten or more counts support this clone. J is TRBJ2-3 and V is TRBV5-1; TRBD2 matches 13 bases. Trimming took 2 bases from V and 12 from J; bases not matched to a gene: 12. The CDR3 is made up of 16 amino acids. Germline loops: CDR1 SGHRS, CDR2 YFSETQ. CDR3 coding DNA: TGCGCCAGCAGCTTAGCCTTCGGACTAGCGGGAGAGACTCAGTATTTT. It is translated as CASSLAFGLAGETQYF.

The rearrangement uses TRBV5-4 and TRBJ1-6; tentative D call: TRBD1 (5 bases). Germline V lookup: CDR1 SGHNT, CDR2 YYREEE (reference sequence). Trimming stripped 1 base from V and 9 bases from J, with 20 bases between. CDR3 size: 17 residues. CDR3 sequence: CASSLSGQGAGGSPLHF. CDR3 in DNA: TGTGCCAGCAGCTTGAGTGGACAAGGGGCCGGGGGTTCACCCCTCCACTTT.

This clone has ten or more counts. The chain has TRBV5-1 and TRBJ2-7; 7 bases are a match to TRBD1. The V and J ends lost 1 base and 3 bases, in that order; junction bases with no gene match: 10. CDR3 length: 16 residues. CDR1 and CDR2 from the germline V gene are SGHRS and YFSETQ. The CDR3 nucleotides are TGCGCCAGCAGCTTGTCCGGGACAGCTAACTACTACGAGCAGTACTTC. Translation gives CASSLSGTANYYEQYF.

This clone ranks as medium-sized (0.01 to 0.1%). The genes are TRBV4-1 and TRBJ2-7; D possibly corresponds to TRBD1 (5 bases). This CDR3 spans 14 amino acids. The germline V gene has CDR1 MGHRA and CDR2 YSYEKL. The V end lost 0 bases, the J end lost 1 base, and 7 bases lay between the germline ends. CDR3 sequence: CASSQDQGSYEQYF. The DNA of the CDR3 is TGCGCCAGCAGCCAAGACCAGGGTTCCTACGAGCAGTACTTC.

The rearrangement joins TRBV18 to TRBJ1-1, with D maybe TRBD1 (5 bases). The CDR3 spans 13 residues. Per germline, CDR1 KGHSH and CDR2 LQKENI. The ends were cut back, 3 bases at V and 6 bases at J, with 11 bases in the middle. The CDR3 nucleotides are TGTGCCAGCTCACCCCAGTCAGGGTCTGAAGCTTTCTTT. It codes for CASSPQSGSEAFF.

This clone was seen repeatedly, ten times or more. A clone one base away is much larger, so this may be a read error. The rearrangement joins TRBV27 to TRBJ2-4; D is perhaps TRBD2 (6 bases). Germline V gene lookup returns CDR1 MNHEY and CDR2 SMNVEV (reference sequence). The V end was cut by 0 bases, the J end by 12 bases, with 15 bases between. The CDR3 is 14 amino acids. The CDR3 coding sequence is TGTGCCAGCAGTTTATCAGCCGGGAGTGGGACTCAGTACTTC. Encoded protein: CASSLSAGSGTQYF.